This TCR beta chain was retrieved from a study of CD8+ T cells in alopecia areata. Regarding the study as a whole: Lesional scalp, notably in alopecia totalis/universalis, had clonality above that of normal scalp. Many expanded lesional clones persisted in scalp and blood during tofacitinib treatment.

Treatment meaning: oral pan-JAK inhibitor, 5-10 mg twice daily. About this clone: Its antigen is undetermined.

With V trimmed by 4 bases and J by 4 bases, 6 bases remained unmatched. Per germline, CDR1 SQVTM and CDR2 ANQGSEA. The CDR3 loop spans 14 amino acids. RNA was isolated and reverse transcribed to cDNA, the sequencing template. The assay was immunoSEQ multiplex PCR, and TCRdb's table has in-frame clones only and misses some. Found here are about 42,000 clones, approximately 65% of them singletons; the top ten hold 20% to 25%. Sequencing used CD8+ T cells sorted from blood, obtained at week 4, from a patient treated with tofacitinib. This chain connects TRBV29-1 to TRBJ2-1; 8 bases are a match to TRBD1. The clonotype comes from a human donor with alopecia areata. CDR3 nucleotides: TGCAGCGTTGGGACAGGGATACAGTACAATGAGCAGTTCTTC. Amino acids: CSVGTGIQYNEQFF.